This TCR beta chain was sequenced for a study of blood T cell repertoires in COVID-19. Study overall: Acute-phase and convalescent COVID-19 samples originated in the United States, Italy and Spain.

The germline CDR1 and CDR2 sequences are SGDLS and YYNGEE. The V gene lost 4 bases and the J gene lost 3 bases, with 10 bases spanning the gap. The CDR3 covers 13 residues. In the authors' workflow: The authors estimated nucleated cell counts from reference gene primer amplification. Using immunoSEQ multiplex PCR, the repertoire was profiled, and TCRdb retains in-frame clones only, with some absent. Clonal size and the V and J genes are those of that table, whereas D and trimming came from the DNA. The sample has more than 200,000 clones, 80% to 90% seen once; the top ten hold about 2%. V gene TRBV9 combines with J gene TRBJ1-1; possible D gene TRBD1, 5 bases. The TCR sequence derives from a man in his thirties or forties with active or convalescent COVID-19. The sequencing sample was made of peripheral blood. CDR3 coding DNA: TGTGCCAGCAGCCCCTGGGGGGACACTGAAGCTTTCTTT. This codes for CASSPWGDTEAFF. The whole variable domain, remainder taken from reference TRBV9 and TRBJ1-1, is DSGVTQTPKHLITATGQRVTLRCSPRSGDLSVYWYQQSLDQGLQFLIQYYNGEERAKGNILERFSAQQFPDLHSELNLSSLELGDSALYFCASSPWGDTEAFFGQGTRLTVV.